Shown below are 18 T cell receptor beta chains from a single sample sequenced in a study of T cell changes during pregnancy in multiple sclerosis. Clones were read by immunoSEQ multiplex PCR, and TCRdb kept only the in-frame ones, dropping some. The table shows over 45,000 clones, with 75% to 95% occurring only once. Sequenced here: CD8+ T cells from peripheral blood mononuclear cells, sampled after pregnancy. The receptors originated from a female donor with multiple sclerosis, enrolled in a pregnancy study.

The rearrangement links TRBV10-3 to TRBJ1-2, with no clear D. V was cut by 0 bases and J by 2 bases, with 10 bases left in between. Germline CDR1 and CDR2: ENHRY and SYGVKD. This CDR3 is built from 15 residues. Here the CDR3 reads CAISESWEGNYGYTF. The CDR3 nucleotides are TGTGCCATCAGTGAGTCGTGGGAGGGAAACTATGGCTACACCTTC.

The rearrangement links TRBV19 to TRBJ1-1; 9 nucleotides agree with TRBD1. The V gene's germline CDR1 is LNHDA and CDR2 SQIVND (reference sequence). The V segment lost 4 bases and the J segment 3 bases; nucleotides outside the gene matches: 9. The CDR3 has 16 amino acids. CDR3 loop: CASSSLPGQGYTEAFF. The DNA of the CDR3 is TGTGCCAGTAGTAGCCTCCCGGGACAGGGTTACACTGAAGCTTTCTTT.

The V gene is TRBV27, the J gene TRBJ2-1, with TRBD1 matching 7 bases. With 4 bases clipped from V and 7 bases from J, the junction kept 4 bases outside the gene matches. Looked up from germline, CDR1 is MNHEY and CDR2 is SMNVEV (reference sequence). The length of the CDR3 is 13 residues. CDR3 DNA sequence: TGTGCCAGCAGTTCGACAGGGTGGAATGAGCAGTTCTTC. Protein: CASSSTGWNEQFF.

V is TRBV10-1 and J is TRBJ2-1, with 8 bases lining up with TRBD1. The CDR3 consists of 17 residues. Looked up from germline, CDR1 is WNHNN and CDR2 is SYGVQD (reference sequence). The V segment lost 2 bases and the J segment 7 bases; nucleotides outside the gene matches: 13. CDR3 sequence reads: CASSEEEGQAEANEQFF. The CDR3 coding sequence is TGCGCCAGCAGTGAGGAGGAGGGACAGGCGGAGGCGAATGAGCAGTTCTTC.

This clone is a singleton in its sample. The V call is TRBV9, the J call TRBJ1-1; 8 bases are a match to TRBD1. Germline CDR1 SGDLS, CDR2 YYNGEE. The CDR3 sequence is 14 residues long. The ends lost 4 bases at V and 6 bases at J; junction bases unmatched: 8. CDR3 bases: TGTGCCAGCAGCCCGCGACAGGGGTTGGCTGAAGCTTTCTTT. Translation: CASSPRQGLAEAFF.

The chain carries TRBV7-2 and TRBJ1-1; D unclear. Germline V gene data show CDR1 as SGHTA and CDR2 as FQGNSA. The ends were cut back, 5 bases at V and 1 base at J, with 11 bases in the middle. There are 14 residues in the CDR3. The CDR3 DNA sequence: TGTGCCAGCAGCCCATGGGCGAGGAACACTGAAGCTTTCTTT. This gives the protein CASSPWARNTEAFF.

This sequence joins TRBV7-9 and TRBJ1-1; weak D call: TRBD1 (5 bases). CDR3 length equals 16 residues. V was shortened by 1 base and J by 6 bases, with 18 bases between the two germline ends. CDR1 and CDR2 from the germline V gene are SEHNR and FQNEAQ (reference sequence). The CDR3, as DNA: TGTGCCAGCAGCTTAGAAGGGGACTTTTTGGGGGCTGAAGCTTTCTTT. Translating gives CASSLEGDFLGAEAFF.

This clone was seen just once. The CDR3 DNA reads as TGTGCCAGCAGTCGGACAGGATACATGAACACTGAAGCTTTCTTT. Translating gives CASSRTGYMNTEAFF. V and J are TRBV7-6 and TRBJ1-1; 7 bases align to TRBD1. The germline V gene encodes CDR1 SGHVS and CDR2 FNYEAQ. V shed 6 bases and J 0 bases; nucleotides not matched to a gene: 7. This CDR3 has 15 residues.

The V and J genes are TRBV6-1 and TRBJ2-7; 7 bases fit TRBD2. The CDR3 runs 16 residues. Trimming cost V 1 base and J 5 bases; bases outside gene matches: 11. Germline assignment: CDR1 MNHNS and CDR2 SASEGT. The CDR3 region is CASSEEEGGRANEQYF. The CDR3 nucleotides read TGTGCCAGCAGTGAAGAGGAAGGAGGGAGGGCCAACGAGCAGTACTTC.

The chain uses TRBV27 and TRBJ1-1; TRBD1 matches 7 bases. V dropped 8 bases and J dropped 5; count of bases not matched to a gene: 8. Germline V lookup: CDR1 MNHEY, CDR2 SMNVEV (reference sequence). The CDR3 contains 13 residues. As DNA, the CDR3 is TGTGCCAGCCTACAGGGGTGGGGTACTGAAGCTTTCTTT. Translation gives CASLQGWGTEAFF.

The genes are TRBV7-6 and TRBJ1-2; D perhaps matches TRBD1 (5 bases). CDR3 length equals 14 residues. Germline V lookup: CDR1 SGHVS, CDR2 FNYEAQ. V lost 5 bases, J lost 7 bases, and 17 bases lay in between. The chain's CDR3 is CASSPTGGDAGYTF. The CDR3 DNA is TGTGCCAGCAGCCCGACGGGAGGGGACGCTGGCTACACCTTC.

The V and J genes are TRBV6-1 and TRBJ1-1; TRBD1 aligns across 7 bases. V trimming: 7 bases; J trimming: 10 bases; junction bases outside the gene matches: 12. The CDR3 contains 13 residues. The germline V gene encodes CDR1 MNHNS and CDR2 SASEGT. CDR3 in DNA: TGTGCCAGCAAACCCGGGACAGAGATTACAGCTTTCTTT. This codes for CASKPGTEITAFF.

This clone was observed a single time. CDR3 protein: CATNPRGGGTEAFF. The CDR3 nucleotides read TGTGCCACTAACCCACGGGGCGGGGGCACTGAAGCTTTCTTT. V and J are TRBV21-1 and TRBJ1-1. TRBV21-1 is described as a pseudogene. This CDR3 is 14 amino acids long.

CDR3 residues: CASRSGLAEAYNEQFF. Here the CDR3 DNA reads TGTGCCAGCAGGTCGGGACTAGCGGAGGCTTACAATGAGCAGTTCTTC. The V and J genes are TRBV27 and TRBJ2-1; 11 bases are a match to TRBD2. CDR3 size: 16 residues. J gave up 4 bases and V 6 bases, and 8 bases lay outside the gene matches. CDR1 is MNHEY and CDR2 is SMNVEV in the germline V gene (reference sequence).

This clone has at least ten counts. J is TRBJ2-1 and V is TRBV6-4; 11 nucleotides agree with TRBD2. Germline V gene lookup returns CDR1 MRHNA and CDR2 SNTAGT. The ends lost 10 bases at V and 6 bases at J; junction bases unmatched: 14. This CDR3 comprises 16 residues. The CDR3 DNA reads TGTGCCACCAGAGAAGACGGGACTAGCGGAGCCAATGAGCAGTTCTTC. Protein: CATREDGTSGANEQFF.

V gene TRBV7-9 combines with J gene TRBJ2-7; 15 positions agree with TRBD2. Germline lookup yields CDR1 SEHNR and CDR2 FQNEAQ (reference sequence). CDR3 length equals 17 residues. Trimming at V came to 4 bases and at J to 5 bases, leaving 9 bases not matched to a gene. The CDR3 spells CASSSSGLAGGPHEQYF. The CDR3 bases are TGTGCCAGCAGCTCCAGTGGACTAGCGGGAGGGCCCCACGAGCAGTACTTC.

The CDR3 DNA follows: TGTGCCAGCAGGGAGGGTAACACCGGGGAGCTGTTTTTT. Translation: CASREGNTGELFF. V is TRBV28 and J is TRBJ2-2; D perhaps matches TRBD2 (6 bases). Germline V gene lookup returns CDR1 MDHEN and CDR2 SYDVKM. V lost 6 bases, J lost 2 bases, and 7 bases lay in between. There are 13 residues in the CDR3. Full variable domain (remainder filled in from reference TRBV28 and TRBJ2-2): DVKVTQSSRYLVKRTGEKVFLECVQDMDHENMFWYRQDPGLGLRLIYFSYDVKMKEKGDIPEGYSVSREKKERFSLILESASTNQTSMYLCASREGNTGELFFGEGSRLTVL.

V usage is TRBV7-9 and J usage is TRBJ1-1, with D perhaps TRBD1 (6 bases). The ends were cut back, 4 bases at V and 10 bases at J, with 13 bases in the middle. The CDR3 has 12 residues. Germline V gene sequence: CDR1 SEHNR, CDR2 FQNEAQ (reference sequence). This CDR3 is CASSYDHRVAFF. The CDR3 coding sequence is TGTGCCAGCAGCTACGACCACAGGGTAGCTTTCTTT.